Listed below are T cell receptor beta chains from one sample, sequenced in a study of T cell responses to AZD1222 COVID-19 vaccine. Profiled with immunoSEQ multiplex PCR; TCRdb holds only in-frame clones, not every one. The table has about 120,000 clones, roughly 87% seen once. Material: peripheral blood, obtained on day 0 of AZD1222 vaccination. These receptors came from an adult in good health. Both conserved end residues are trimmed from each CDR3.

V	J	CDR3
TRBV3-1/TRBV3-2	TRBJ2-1	ASSSRTLDNEQF
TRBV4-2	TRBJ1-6	ASSQDLLQGSGNSPLH
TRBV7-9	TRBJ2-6	ASSATGQANVLT
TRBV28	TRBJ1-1	ASSLRGLGVNTEAF
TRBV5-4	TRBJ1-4	ASSLKGGLNEKLF
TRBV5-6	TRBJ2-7	ASSPGTSGFSYEQY
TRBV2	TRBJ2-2	ASSTRGTGELF
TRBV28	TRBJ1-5	ASSIPRSSSNQPQH
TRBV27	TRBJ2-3	ASSPLVGGSTDTQY
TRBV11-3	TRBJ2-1	ASSLGIGQANNEQF
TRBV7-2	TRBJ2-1	ASSRTSRSDNEQF
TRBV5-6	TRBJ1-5	ASSLDGPYSNQPQH
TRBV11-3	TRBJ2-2	ASSSRAGELF
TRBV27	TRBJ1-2	ASSFLTGGLDGYT
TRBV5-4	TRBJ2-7	ASSSDWEQY
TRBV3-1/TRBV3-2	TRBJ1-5	ASSRQGGSEPQH
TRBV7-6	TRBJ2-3	ASSLVHLRDTQY
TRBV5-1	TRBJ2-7	ASAPDSNYEQY
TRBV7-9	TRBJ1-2	ASSPGQRYGYT
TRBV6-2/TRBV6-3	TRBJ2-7	ASSYSSTRTSGVYEQY
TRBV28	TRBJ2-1	ASSLARGGGTSSYNEQF
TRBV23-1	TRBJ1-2	ANRKVCYT
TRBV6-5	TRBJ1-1	ASSYEPNTEAF
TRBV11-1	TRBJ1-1	ASSFRDRGFNTEAF
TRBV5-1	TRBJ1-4	ASSLTFQPEKLF
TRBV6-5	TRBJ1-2	ASSWSGEFYGYT
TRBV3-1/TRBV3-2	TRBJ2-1	ASSQRENNEQF
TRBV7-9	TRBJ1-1	ASSIDTNTEAF
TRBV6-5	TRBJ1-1	ASSYEDTEAF
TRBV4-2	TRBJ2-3	ASSGSGEGDTQY
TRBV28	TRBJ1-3	ASTGFSGNTIY
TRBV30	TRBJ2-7	AWSFGSLSYEQY
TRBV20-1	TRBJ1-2	SARTVYGYT
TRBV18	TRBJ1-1	ASSPPWGFTTEAF
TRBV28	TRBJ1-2	ASSTTGANYGYT
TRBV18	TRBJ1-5	ASSRLQGNNQPQH
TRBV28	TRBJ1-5	ASNLQGDSNQPQH
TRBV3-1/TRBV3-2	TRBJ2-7	ASSYILAGPPYEQY
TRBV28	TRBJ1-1	ASSPTWRADTEAF
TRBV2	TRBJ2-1	ASSADRGTHNEQF
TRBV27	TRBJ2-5	ASSWRGETQY
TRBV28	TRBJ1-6	ASRTGGEVRSPLH
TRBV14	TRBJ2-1	ASSQWGGAEQF
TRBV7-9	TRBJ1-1	ASSLEPQGSEAF
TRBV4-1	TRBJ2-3	ASSQGFGGRDTQY
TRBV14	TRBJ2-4	ASSQSRSGTPNRGLNIQY
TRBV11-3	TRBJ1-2	ASSLDLGQGGYGYT
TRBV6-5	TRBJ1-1	ASSLPGRGNTEAF
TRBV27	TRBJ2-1	ASSFGARTSSYNEQF
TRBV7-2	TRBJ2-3	ASSPIAGINTDTQY
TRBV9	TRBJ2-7	ASSVALGGSYEQY
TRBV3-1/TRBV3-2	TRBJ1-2	ASSPLGQGIFYGYT
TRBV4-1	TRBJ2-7	ASSQELADSYEQY
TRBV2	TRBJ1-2	ASSENSRGGYT